The rows below give T cell receptor beta chains drawn from one sample of a study of vaccination effects on CD4 cells after COVID-19. Assay used: immunoSEQ multiplex PCR; TCRdb lists only in-frame clones, some missing. The sample contains about 44,000 clones, over 65% of which appear only once. Their specific antigens are unknown. The input for sequencing was CD4+ T cells from PBMCs cultured without peptide, taken after COVID-19 vaccination. These receptors came from a human donor who had a prior SARS-CoV-2 infection. Both conserved end residues are part of each CDR3. D genes are given only for firm matches. Size values are once, few and many counts, or a class for expanded clones, and some rows have none.

D gene: TRBD1; J gene: TRBJ1-5; V gene: TRBV3-1/TRBV3-2; clone size: -; CDR3 protein: CASSHGPGTGSSNQPQHF; CDR3 DNA: TGTGCCAGCAGCCACGGTCCCGGGACAGGGTCCAGCAATCAGCCCCAGCATTTT
D gene: -; J gene: TRBJ2-3; V gene: TRBV7-2; clone size: -; CDR3 protein: CASSRLGTDTQYF; CDR3 DNA: TGTGCCAGCAGCCGTCTTGGAACAGATACGCAGTATTTT
D gene: -; J gene: TRBJ2-7; V gene: TRBV2; clone size: -; CDR3 protein: CASSDSISYEQYF; CDR3 DNA: TGTGCCAGCAGTGATTCCATTTCCTACGAGCAGTACTTC
D gene: -; J gene: TRBJ1-2; V gene: TRBV15; clone size: medium-sized; CDR3 protein: CATSRGSYGYTF; CDR3 DNA: TGTGCCACCAGCAGAGGCAGTTATGGCTACACCTTC
D gene: -; J gene: TRBJ2-1; V gene: TRBV30; clone size: -; CDR3 protein: CAWSKSDYYNEQFF; CDR3 DNA: TGTGCCTGGAGTAAGTCCGATTACTACAATGAGCAGTTCTTC
D gene: -; J gene: TRBJ1-2; V gene: TRBV6-2/TRBV6-3; clone size: -; CDR3 protein: CASSYTLLLGGYTF; CDR3 DNA: TGTGCCAGCAGTTACACGTTGTTACTCGGTGGCTACACCTTC
D gene: TRBD2; J gene: TRBJ2-1; V gene: TRBV18; clone size: -; CDR3 protein: CASSLGQAGSYNEQFF; CDR3 DNA: TGTGCCAGCTCACTAGGGCAAGCGGGATCCTACAATGAGCAGTTCTTC
D gene: -; J gene: TRBJ1-1; V gene: TRBV7-9; clone size: -; CDR3 protein: CASRQGVNTEAFF; CDR3 DNA: TGTGCCAGCAGACAAGGGGTGAACACTGAAGCTTTCTTT
D gene: TRBD1; J gene: TRBJ1-4; V gene: TRBV2; clone size: -; CDR3 protein: CASSGDRDEKLFF; CDR3 DNA: TGTGCCAGCAGTGGGGACAGGGATGAAAAACTGTTTTTT
D gene: TRBD2; J gene: TRBJ2-3; V gene: TRBV5-4; clone size: -; CDR3 protein: CASSLVTGRGAGDTQYF; CDR3 DNA: TGTGCCAGCAGCTTGGTAACGGGGCGGGGGGCAGGGGATACGCAGTATTTT
D gene: -; J gene: TRBJ2-2; V gene: TRBV5-1; clone size: -; CDR3 protein: CASSLEGRRVRWNTGELFF; CDR3 DNA: TGCGCCAGCAGCTTGGAGGGGCGCAGGGTGAGGTGGAACACCGGGGAGCTGTTTTTT
D gene: -; J gene: TRBJ1-4; V gene: TRBV3-1/TRBV3-2; clone size: -; CDR3 protein: CASSQDRGGDNEKLFF; CDR3 DNA: TGTGCCAGCAGCCAAGATCGGGGCGGTGATAATGAAAAACTGTTTTTT
D gene: -; J gene: TRBJ2-1; V gene: TRBV5-4; clone size: few; CDR3 protein: CASSPTGHSNEQFF; CDR3 DNA: TGTGCCAGCAGCCCCACGGGACATAGTAATGAGCAGTTCTTC
D gene: TRBD1; J gene: TRBJ1-2; V gene: TRBV6-5; clone size: -; CDR3 protein: CASSYARTGGGYGYTF; CDR3 DNA: TGTGCCAGCAGTTACGCACGGACAGGGGGCGGGTATGGCTACACCTTC
D gene: -; J gene: TRBJ2-1; V gene: TRBV21-1; clone size: -; CDR3 protein: CASSTTGFWPKGNNEQFF; CDR3 DNA: TGTGCCAGCAGCACTACCGGGTTCTGGCCAAAAGGGAACAATGAGCAGTTCTTC
D gene: TRBD1; J gene: TRBJ2-5; V gene: TRBV2; clone size: -; CDR3 protein: CASSRDRGGETQYF; CDR3 DNA: TGTGCCAGCAGTAGGGACAGGGGTGGAGAGACCCAGTACTTC
D gene: TRBD1; J gene: TRBJ1-1; V gene: TRBV15; clone size: few; CDR3 protein: CATSTHLGGGSTEAFF; CDR3 DNA: TGTGCCACCAGTACCCATTTAGGGGGCGGTAGTACTGAAGCTTTCTTT
D gene: TRBD1; J gene: TRBJ2-7; V gene: TRBV5-6; clone size: -; CDR3 protein: CASSSRTGRTVRYEQYF; CDR3 DNA: TGTGCCAGCAGCAGTCGGACAGGGAGAACGGTCCGCTACGAGCAGTACTTC
D gene: TRBD2; J gene: TRBJ2-5; V gene: TRBV4-3; clone size: -; CDR3 protein: CASSQDLAGSKTQYF; CDR3 DNA: TGCGCCAGCAGCCAAGATCTAGCGGGATCGAAGACCCAGTACTTC
D gene: -; J gene: TRBJ2-5; V gene: TRBV2; clone size: once; CDR3 protein: CASTSYQETQYF; CDR3 DNA: TGTGCCAGCACCTCATACCAAGAGACCCAGTACTTC
D gene: TRBD1; J gene: TRBJ1-6; V gene: TRBV11-3; clone size: -; CDR3 protein: CASSPDRERRSYNSPLHF; CDR3 DNA: TGTGCCAGCAGCCCGGACAGGGAAAGGAGGTCCTATAATTCACCCCTCCACTTT
D gene: -; J gene: TRBJ2-1; V gene: TRBV5-1; clone size: -; CDR3 protein: CASSLRGSEQFF; CDR3 DNA: TGCGCCAGCAGCTTGAGAGGGAGTGAGCAGTTCTTC
D gene: -; J gene: TRBJ1-1; V gene: TRBV7-8; clone size: few; CDR3 protein: CASSWRGGGPEAFF; CDR3 DNA: TGTGCCAGCAGCTGGCGGGGGGGCGGCCCTGAAGCTTTCTTT
D gene: -; J gene: TRBJ2-7; V gene: TRBV5-1; clone size: -; CDR3 protein: CASSPEDAWSEQYF; CDR3 DNA: TGCGCCAGCAGCCCGGAGGACGCCTGGAGCGAGCAGTACTTC
D gene: TRBD1; J gene: TRBJ2-7; V gene: TRBV9; clone size: once; CDR3 protein: CASSVGDRAYEQYF; CDR3 DNA: TGTGCCAGCAGCGTAGGGGACAGAGCCTACGAGCAGTACTTC
D gene: -; J gene: TRBJ2-3; V gene: TRBV9; clone size: -; CDR3 protein: CASSVAPARITDTQYF; CDR3 DNA: TGTGCCAGCAGCGTAGCCCCCGCCAGAATTACAGATACGCAGTATTTT